A selection of T cell receptor beta chains follows, all from one sample in a study of OX40 agonist ivuxolimab in advanced cancers. Assay: immunoSEQ multiplex PCR; the TCRdb copy retains only in-frame clones and omits some. The data show more than 85,000 clones, approximately 88% seen once. The sequencing here drew on CD4+ or CD8+ T cells sorted from blood, taken in a trial of the OX40 agonist ivuxolimab. These receptors all stem from an adult with an advanced solid tumor such as melanoma, head and neck, liver or kidney cancer. The CDR3 runs from the conserved cysteine through the conserved F or W.

CDR3aa	j_gene	v_gene
CASSPNPGQNYGYTF	TRBJ1-2	TRBV7-3
CASSLSPSTDTQYF	TRBJ2-3	TRBV7-2
CASSLDRAFNQPQHF	TRBJ1-5	TRBV5-6
CASSPQGANYGYTF	TRBJ1-2	TRBV7-9
CASSFPRMGGGADTQYF	TRBJ2-3	TRBV5-1
CASSILGQLTGELFF	TRBJ2-2	TRBV19
CASKGLLNTEAFF	TRBJ1-1	TRBV2
CASMYRHTDTQYF	TRBJ2-3	TRBV2
CASSPGVAGGPSTDTQYF	TRBJ2-3	TRBV7-2
CASSIEGGAFF	TRBJ1-1	TRBV11-3